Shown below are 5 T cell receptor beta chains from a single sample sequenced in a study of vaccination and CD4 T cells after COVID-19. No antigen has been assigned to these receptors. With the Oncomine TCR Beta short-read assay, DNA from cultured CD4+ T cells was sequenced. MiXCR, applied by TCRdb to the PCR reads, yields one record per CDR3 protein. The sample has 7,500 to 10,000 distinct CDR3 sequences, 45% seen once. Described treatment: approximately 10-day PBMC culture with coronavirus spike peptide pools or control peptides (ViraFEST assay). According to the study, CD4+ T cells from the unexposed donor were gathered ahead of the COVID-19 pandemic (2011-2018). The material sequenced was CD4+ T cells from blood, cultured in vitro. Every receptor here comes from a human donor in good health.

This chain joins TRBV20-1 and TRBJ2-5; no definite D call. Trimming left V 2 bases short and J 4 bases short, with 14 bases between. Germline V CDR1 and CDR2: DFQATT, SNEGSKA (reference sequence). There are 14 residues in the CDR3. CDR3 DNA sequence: TGCAGTGCTAGACCCGCGGTGCGTTTAGAGACCCAGTACTTC. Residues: CSARPAVRLETQYF.

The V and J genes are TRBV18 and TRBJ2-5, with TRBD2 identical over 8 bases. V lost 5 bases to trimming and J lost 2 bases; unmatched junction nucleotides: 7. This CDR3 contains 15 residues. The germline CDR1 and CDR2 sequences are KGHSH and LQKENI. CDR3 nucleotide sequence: TGTGCCAGCTCAGGGTTAGCGGGAATTCAAGAGACCCAGTACTTC. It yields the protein CASSGLAGIQETQYF. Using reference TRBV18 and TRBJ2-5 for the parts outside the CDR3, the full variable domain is NAGVMQNPRHLVRRRGQEARLRCSPMKGHSHVYWYRQLPEEGLKFMVYLQKENIIDESGMPKERFSAEFPKEGPSILRIQQVVRGDSAAYFCASSGLAGIQETQYFGPGTRLLVL.

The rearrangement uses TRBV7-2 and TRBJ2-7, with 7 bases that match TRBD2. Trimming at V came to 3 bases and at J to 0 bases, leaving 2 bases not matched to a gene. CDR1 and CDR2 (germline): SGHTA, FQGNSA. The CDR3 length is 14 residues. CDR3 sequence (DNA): TGTGCCAGCAGCTTCGGCGGGAGCTCCTACGAGCAGTACTTC. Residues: CASSFGGSSYEQYF.

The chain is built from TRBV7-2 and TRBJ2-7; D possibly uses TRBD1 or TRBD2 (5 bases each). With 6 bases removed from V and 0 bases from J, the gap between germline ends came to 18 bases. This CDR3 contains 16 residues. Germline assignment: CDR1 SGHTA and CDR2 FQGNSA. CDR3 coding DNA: TGTGCCAGCAGTTCGACACTCCGGGACGGCTCCTACGAGCAGTACTTC. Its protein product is CASSSTLRDGSYEQYF.

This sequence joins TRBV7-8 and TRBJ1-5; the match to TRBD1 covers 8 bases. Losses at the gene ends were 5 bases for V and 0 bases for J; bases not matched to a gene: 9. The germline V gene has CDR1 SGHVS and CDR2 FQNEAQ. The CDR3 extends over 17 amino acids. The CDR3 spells CASSPRTGFHSNQPQHF. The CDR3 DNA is TGTGCCAGCAGCCCACGGACAGGGTTCCATAGCAATCAGCCCCAGCATTTT.